This TCR beta chain was documented in a study of T cell responses to AZD1222 COVID-19 vaccine. Study-level findings and limits: White British donors predominated, females outnumbered males, and clonal diversity was possibly underestimated. It was only after the peak T cell response that any repertoires were sampled. Spike was spanned by vaccine-associated CD4 TCRs, with dominance at 160-218 and 743-854. Among spike-specific TCRs, nearly half reportedly target unmutated variant regions.

As to this clone: Its antigen is unidentified.

Sequenced by immunoSEQ multiplex PCR; TCRdb stores in-frame clones only, minus some. The sample holds about 200,000 clones, approximately 92% seen once. V was cut by 3 bases and J by 6 bases, with 12 bases left in between. The CDR3 has 14 amino acids. From germline, CDR1 is LGHNA and CDR2 YSLEER. The sequenced sample was peripheral blood, obtained 28 days after the second dose of the MenACWY control vaccine. The sequence was obtained from an adult who received the MenACWY meningococcal vaccine as a control. The chain has TRBV4-3 and TRBJ2-1; D tentatively fits TRBD1 or TRBD2 (5 bases each). The CDR3 sequence: CASSHHGAFNEQFF. The CDR3 DNA reads as TGCGCCAGCAGCCACCACGGGGCTTTCAATGAGCAGTTCTTC.